Below are 10 T cell receptor beta chains sequenced from a single sample in a study of shared clonotypes between healthy human individuals. Method: immunoSEQ multiplex PCR; TCRdb's copy keeps in-frame clones and lacks some. Of more than 2,000,000 clones in the sample, approximately 92% were seen once. Sequenced sample: naive CD4+ T cells sorted from blood. Noted subset: CD45RA+ positively selected. The receptors come from a young man in good health.

This chain links TRBV7-2 with TRBJ1-1; no firm D call. Germline V lookup: CDR1 SGHTA, CDR2 FQGNSA. V was shortened by 1 base and J by 10 bases, with 16 bases between the two germline ends. CDR3 length: 14 amino acids. The CDR3: CASSLDTGKRVAFF. CDR3 coding DNA: TGTGCCAGCAGCTTAGATACGGGCAAAAGGGTAGCTTTCTTT.

V gene TRBV6-1 combines with J gene TRBJ1-6, with TRBD1 matching over 11 bases. After removal of 7 bases from V and 13 bases from J, the junction contained 6 bases not matched to a gene. Germline assignment: CDR1 MNHNS and CDR2 SASEGT. This CDR3 has 13 amino acids. The CDR3: CASTGQGAEPLHF. Here the CDR3 DNA reads TGTGCCAGCACCGGACAGGGGGCTGAGCCCCTCCACTTT.

This chain joins TRBV7-2 and TRBJ1-2; no clear D. The V gene lost 0 bases and the J gene lost 3 bases, with 5 bases spanning the gap. The V gene's germline CDR1 is SGHTA and CDR2 FQGNSA. The CDR3 totals 13 residues. In nucleotides, the CDR3 is TGTGCCAGCAGCTTAGCGCCAGACTATGGCTACACCTTC. Protein sequence: CASSLAPDYGYTF.

The chain carries TRBV5-1 and TRBJ1-5, with D perhaps TRBD1 (6 bases). V shed 4 bases and J shed 1 base, with 15 bases lying between them. The germline gives CDR1 SGHRS, CDR2 YFSETQ. The CDR3 contains 16 residues. For the CDR3, the DNA is TGCGCCAGCAGCGAAACAGGGATTATGAGCAATCAGCCCCAGCATTTT. Its protein product is CASSETGIMSNQPQHF.

V gene TRBV28 combines with J gene TRBJ1-1, with TRBD1 as a possible D gene (6 bases). The ends were cut back, 6 bases at V and 0 bases at J, with 11 bases in the middle. Germline CDR1 is MDHEN and CDR2 is SYDVKM. The CDR3 sequence is 14 residues long. In nucleotides, the CDR3 is TGTGCCAGCAGGACCGACAGGCTGAACACTGAAGCTTTCTTT. This translates into CASRTDRLNTEAFF.

V gene TRBV11-2 combines with J gene TRBJ2-7; 7 bases align to TRBD2. The CDR3 loop spans 14 amino acids. J gave up 6 bases and V 2 bases, and 7 bases lay outside the gene matches. Looked up from germline, CDR1 is SGHAT and CDR2 is FQNNGV. CDR3 DNA: TGTGCCAGCAGCTTAAGCGGGAAAAAGGTCGAGCAGTACTTC. Protein: CASSLSGKKVEQYF. Variable domain in full (rest from reference TRBV11-2 and TRBJ2-7): EAGVAQSPRYKIIEKRQSVAFWCNPISGHATLYWYQQILGQGPKLLIQFQNNGVVDDSQLPKDRFSAERLKGVDSTLKIQPAKLEDSAVYLCASSLSGKKVEQYFGPGTRLTVT.

The chain employs TRBV4-1 and TRBJ1-4; 10 bases map to TRBD1. The trim removed 0 bases at V and 6 bases at J, leaving 16 bases unmatched. Germline V gene lookup returns CDR1 MGHRA and CDR2 YSYEKL. This CDR3 is built from 20 residues. The CDR3 nucleotides are TGCGCCAGCAGCCAAGAGGCACCGGGACAGGGGCTCAGGGGTTATGAAAAACTGTTTTTT. Translated, it gives CASSQEAPGQGLRGYEKLFF.

The rearrangement links TRBV7-8 to TRBJ2-2; 8 bases are shared with TRBD1. Trimming removed 0 bases from V and 6 bases from J; junction bases left unmatched: 6. CDR3 size: 16 residues. CDR1 is SGHVS and CDR2 is FQNEAQ in the germline V gene. CDR3 DNA: TGTGCCAGCAGCTTAGCGCGGGTCAGGGGGCCCGGGGAGCTGTTTTTT. This translates into CASSLARVRGPGELFF.

Here the CDR3 reads CASTGAGETQYF. CDR3 nucleotides: TGCGCCAGCACAGGGGCTGGTGAGACCCAGTACTTC. V is TRBV5-1 and J is TRBJ2-5; TRBD1 might be the D (6 bases). Deletions cut 6 bases from V and 5 bases from J, with 11 bases between. CDR1 and CDR2 (germline): SGHRS, YFSETQ. The CDR3 loop spans 12 amino acids. Together with reference TRBV5-1 and TRBJ2-5, the CDR3 gives the full variable domain: KAGVTQTPRYLIKTRGQQVTLSCSPISGHRSVSWYQQTPGQGLQFLFEYFSETQRNKGNFPGRFSGRQFSNSRSEMNVSTLELGDSALYLCASTGAGETQYFGPGTRLLVL.

The V and J genes are TRBV5-1 and TRBJ2-1; the match to TRBD1 covers 7 bases. CDR1 and CDR2 from the germline V gene are SGHRS and YFSETQ. J gave up 4 bases and V 1 base, and 5 bases lay outside the gene matches. This CDR3 region has 15 residues. The CDR3 DNA reads TGCGCCAGCAGCTTGATACAGGGGCAATACAATGAGCAGTTCTTC. The encoded protein is CASSLIQGQYNEQFF.